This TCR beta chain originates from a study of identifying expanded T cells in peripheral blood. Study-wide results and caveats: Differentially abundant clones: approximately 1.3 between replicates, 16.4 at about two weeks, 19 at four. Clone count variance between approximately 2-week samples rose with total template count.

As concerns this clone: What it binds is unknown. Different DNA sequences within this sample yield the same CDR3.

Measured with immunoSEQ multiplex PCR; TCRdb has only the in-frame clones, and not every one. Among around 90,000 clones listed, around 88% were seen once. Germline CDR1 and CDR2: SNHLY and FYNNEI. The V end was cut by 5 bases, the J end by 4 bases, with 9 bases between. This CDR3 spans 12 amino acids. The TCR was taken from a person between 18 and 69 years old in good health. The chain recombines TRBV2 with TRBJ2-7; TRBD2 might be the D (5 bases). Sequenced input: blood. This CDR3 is CASSRTGYEQYF. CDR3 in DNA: TGTGCCAGCAGTCGGACGGGGTACGAGCAGTACTTC. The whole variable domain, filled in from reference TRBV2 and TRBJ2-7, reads EPEVTQTPSHQVTQMGQEVILRCVPISNHLYFYWYRQILGQKVEFLVSFYNNEISEKSEIFDDQFSVERPDGSNFTLKIRSTKLEDSAMYFCASSRTGYEQYFGPGTRLTVT.